The sequence of this T cell receptor beta chain was determined in a study of cytomegalovirus exposure and HLA in healthy donors. Study-level background: Early release data held 85 million or so unique TCRs from HLA-typed donors. Study-wide results and limits: In a later analysis, at a false discovery rate of 0.05, roughly 17,000 TCR beta sequences matched HLA alleles. A further, later analysis showed that HLA-associated TCR beta chains (compared with equally common others) were more clonally expanded.

Turning to this clone: Its specificity is not known.

The CDR3 consists of 14 residues. The V end lost 3 bases, the J end lost 1 base, and 7 bases lay between the germline ends. Looked up from germline, CDR1 is SNHLY and CDR2 is FYNNEI. PCR used 60 Vbeta primers and 13 Jbeta primers. The table came from immunoSEQ multiplex PCR; TCRdb's copy has only in-frame clones and leaves some out. The sample records about 180,000 clones, about four fifths being singletons. Sequencing used PBMCs. The sequence came from a woman between 45 and 65 years old in good health and CMV-seronegative. This chain joins TRBV2 and TRBJ1-5, with TRBD1 as a possible D gene (6 bases). The CDR3 sequence: CASSDGQSNQPQHF. The CDR3 bases are TGTGCCAGCAGTGATGGACAGAGCAATCAGCCCCAGCATTTT.